These T cell receptor beta chains were read from a single sample in a study of T cell responses to AZD1222 COVID-19 vaccine. Using immunoSEQ multiplex PCR, the repertoire was profiled, and TCRdb retains in-frame clones only, with some absent. The sample lists about 56,000 clones, about 90% occurring once. The material was peripheral blood, obtained on day 0 of AZD1222 vaccination. All receptors derive from an adult in good health. Both conserved end residues are part of each CDR3. The D gene is left open where the match is weak. Size tells how often a clone was seen (once, few, many) or the class of an expanded clone, and some rows leave it out.

few TRBD1 TRBJ2-7 TRBV6-5 CASSYGQGFYEQYF TGTGCCAGCAGTTACGGACAGGGGTTCTACGAGCAGTACTTC
NA TRBD1 TRBJ2-3 TRBV4-3 CASSLGARGSKDTQYF TGCGCCAGCAGCCTCGGGGCCAGGGGGTCGAAAGATACGCAGTATTTT
NA NA TRBJ2-5 TRBV6-5 CASSRTGKETQYF TGTGCCAGCAGTCGAACAGGAAAAGAGACCCAGTACTTC
NA NA TRBJ1-5 TRBV5-5 CASSLNGGNQPQHF TGTGCCAGCAGCCTGAATGGGGGAAACCAGCCCCAGCATTTT
NA TRBD1 TRBJ1-4 TRBV30 CAWRSGQGNEKLFF TGTGCCTGGAGGTCGGGACAGGGTAATGAAAAACTGTTTTTT
NA TRBD1 TRBJ1-5 TRBV2 CASSATGVSNQPQHF TGTGCCAGCAGCGCAACAGGGGTTAGCAATCAGCCCCAGCATTTT
NA NA TRBJ2-1 TRBV7-2 CASSLAIADNEQFF TGTGCCAGCAGCTTAGCAATAGCGGACAATGAGCAGTTCTTC
NA NA TRBJ1-1 TRBV7-8 CASSWTDNTEAFF TGTGCCAGCAGCTGGACAGATAACACTGAAGCTTTCTTT
few TRBD2 TRBJ2-2 TRBV4-1 CASSQVGLAGRNTGELFF TGCGCCAGCAGCCAAGTTGGACTAGCGGGGAGGAACACCGGGGAGCTGTTTTTT
few NA TRBJ1-2 TRBV12-3/TRBV12-4 CASSLADAYGYTF TGTGCCAGCAGTTTAGCAGATGCCTATGGCTACACCTTC
NA NA TRBJ1-2 TRBV27 CASSFRGVAGYTF TGTGCCAGCAGTTTTAGGGGGGTGGCAGGCTACACCTTC
NA NA TRBJ2-6 TRBV13 CASLASSGANVLTF TGTGCCAGCTTAGCAAGCTCTGGGGCCAACGTCCTGACTTTC
once NA TRBJ1-1 TRBV23-1 CASQWNEAFF TGCGCCAGTCAATGGAATGAAGCTTTCTTT
NA NA TRBJ1-6 TRBV12-5 CASGLAGSGSPLHF TGTGCTAGTGGTTTGGCAGGGTCAGGTTCACCCCTCCACTTT
NA NA TRBJ1-2 TRBV9 CASSTAGGVMGGYTF TGTGCCAGCAGCACTGCGGGGGGGGTGATGGGTGGCTACACCTTC
NA NA TRBJ1-2 TRBV18 CASSPSQGNYGYTF TGTGCCAGCTCACCATCTCAGGGGAACTATGGCTACACCTTC